Listed below are T cell receptor beta chains from one sample, sequenced in a study of cytomegalovirus exposure and HLA in healthy donors. Assay used: immunoSEQ multiplex PCR; TCRdb lists only in-frame clones, some missing. The sample lists about 210,000 clones; approximately 83% were seen once. Sequencing was carried out using PBMCs. Receptor source: a woman aged 50 to 65 in good health and CMV-seropositive. Both conserved end residues are part of each CDR3. Each record gives: CDR3 protein, CDR3 DNA, J gene, clone size, D gene, V gene. A D gene is named only where the DNA matches it firmly. Size is stated for part of the rows, as once, few or many counts, or as a class when the clone is expanded.

CDR3aa: CASSWTGARAGNEQFF
CDR3nt: TGCGCCAGCAGCTGGACAGGGGCCAGGGCAGGCAATGAGCAGTTCTTC
j_gene: TRBJ2-1
abundance: NA
d_gene: TRBD1
v_gene: TRBV5-1

CDR3aa: CASSEGLVVLNEQFF
CDR3nt: TGTGCCAGCAGTGAAGGGCTAGTTGTTCTCAATGAGCAGTTCTTC
j_gene: TRBJ2-1
abundance: NA
d_gene: NA
v_gene: TRBV2

CDR3aa: CAIRGQGNQPQHF
CDR3nt: TGTGCCATCAGGGGACAGGGAAATCAGCCCCAGCATTTT
j_gene: TRBJ1-5
abundance: NA
d_gene: TRBD1
v_gene: TRBV10-3

CDR3aa: CASSLSLAGSDTQYF
CDR3nt: TGTGCCAGCAGCTTGAGTTTGGCGGGCTCAGATACGCAGTATTTT
j_gene: TRBJ2-3
abundance: NA
d_gene: NA
v_gene: TRBV7-3

CDR3aa: CASRDREGDTEAFF
CDR3nt: TGTGCCAGCAGGGACAGGGAAGGGGACACTGAAGCTTTCTTT
j_gene: TRBJ1-1
abundance: NA
d_gene: TRBD1
v_gene: TRBV19

CDR3aa: CASSLIVIAGNTDTQYF
CDR3nt: TGTGCCAGCAGCTTGATTGTGATAGCGGGGAACACAGATACGCAGTATTTT
j_gene: TRBJ2-3
abundance: NA
d_gene: TRBD2
v_gene: TRBV5-6

CDR3aa: CATMGDRGRSFPYGYTF
CDR3nt: TGTGCCACCATGGGGGACAGGGGGCGTTCATTCCCCTATGGCTACACCTTC
j_gene: TRBJ1-2
abundance: once
d_gene: TRBD1
v_gene: TRBV19

CDR3aa: CASSTTRDSEAFF
CDR3nt: TGCGCCAGCAGTACGACGAGGGACTCTGAAGCTTTCTTT
j_gene: TRBJ1-1
abundance: NA
d_gene: NA
v_gene: TRBV10-1

CDR3aa: CASSTTGGTTDTQYF
CDR3nt: TGTGCCAGCAGCACGACAGGGGGAACAACAGATACGCAGTATTTT
j_gene: TRBJ2-3
abundance: NA
d_gene: TRBD1
v_gene: TRBV7-3

CDR3aa: CASSPLGTADQPQHF
CDR3nt: TGTGCCAGCAGCCCCCTCGGGACAGCCGATCAGCCCCAGCATTTT
j_gene: TRBJ1-5
abundance: NA
d_gene: TRBD1
v_gene: TRBV11-2

CDR3aa: CASSLSNPSSGNTIYF
CDR3nt: TGTGCCAGCAGCTTATCTAATCCAAGCTCTGGAAACACCATATATTTT
j_gene: TRBJ1-3
abundance: NA
d_gene: NA
v_gene: TRBV7-6

CDR3aa: CASSFSGGAPTDTQYF
CDR3nt: TGTGCCAGCAGCTTTAGCGGGGGGGCCCCCACAGATACGCAGTATTTT
j_gene: TRBJ2-3
abundance: once
d_gene: TRBD2
v_gene: TRBV7-2

CDR3aa: CASSPRSYEQYF
CDR3nt: TGTGCCAGCAGCCCTCGCTCCTACGAGCAGTACTTC
j_gene: TRBJ2-7
abundance: NA
d_gene: NA
v_gene: TRBV7-9

CDR3aa: CASSLIGTGADEQFF
CDR3nt: TGTGCCAGCAGCTTAATTGGGACAGGGGCCGATGAGCAGTTCTTC
j_gene: TRBJ2-1
abundance: NA
d_gene: TRBD1
v_gene: TRBV11-2

CDR3aa: CASSQASAALNYGYTF
CDR3nt: TGCGCCAGCAGCCAAGCCTCAGCGGCTCTTAACTATGGCTACACCTTC
j_gene: TRBJ1-2
abundance: NA
d_gene: NA
v_gene: TRBV4-1

CDR3aa: CASSHDSSSYNEQFF
CDR3nt: TGTGCCAGCAGCCATGACAGTAGCTCCTACAATGAGCAGTTCTTC
j_gene: TRBJ2-1
abundance: NA
d_gene: NA
v_gene: TRBV7-2

CDR3aa: CASNTGDWDEQFF
CDR3nt: TGTGCCAGCAACACAGGGGACTGGGATGAGCAGTTCTTC
j_gene: TRBJ2-1
abundance: NA
d_gene: NA
v_gene: TRBV6-1

CDR3aa: CASSSRPSGGAWGNEQFF
CDR3nt: TGTGCCAGCAGCTCCCGTCCCAGCGGGGGGGCCTGGGGCAATGAGCAGTTCTTC
j_gene: TRBJ2-1
abundance: NA
d_gene: TRBD2
v_gene: TRBV7-9

CDR3aa: CASSEGGAELAKNIQYF
CDR3nt: TGTGCCAGCAGTGAAGGGGGGGCAGAACTAGCCAAAAACATTCAGTACTTC
j_gene: TRBJ2-4
abundance: NA
d_gene: NA
v_gene: TRBV25-1

CDR3aa: CASSLSGDSPLHF
CDR3nt: TGTGCCAGCAGTTTATCAGGGGATTCACCCCTCCACTTT
j_gene: TRBJ1-6
abundance: many
d_gene: NA
v_gene: TRBV27

CDR3aa: CAISRQGRVDYGYTF
CDR3nt: TGTGCCATCAGCCGACAGGGGCGTGTCGACTATGGCTACACCTTC
j_gene: TRBJ1-2
abundance: NA
d_gene: TRBD1
v_gene: TRBV10-3

CDR3aa: CASSRGGREGEKLFF
CDR3nt: TGTGCCAGCTCGAGGGGGGGCAGGGAAGGAGAAAAACTGTTTTTT
j_gene: TRBJ1-4
abundance: NA
d_gene: NA
v_gene: TRBV2

CDR3aa: CASGKGLAKDEQYF
CDR3nt: TGTGCCAGCGGGAAGGGACTAGCTAAAGACGAGCAGTACTTC
j_gene: TRBJ2-7
abundance: NA
d_gene: TRBD2
v_gene: TRBV27

CDR3aa: CASSVQGGNTGELFF
CDR3nt: TGCGCCAGCAGCGTACAGGGGGGGAACACCGGGGAGCTGTTTTTT
j_gene: TRBJ2-2
abundance: NA
d_gene: TRBD1
v_gene: TRBV5-1

CDR3aa: CASSLAQRAYNEQFF
CDR3nt: TGCGCCAGCAGCTTGGCCCAGCGGGCATACAATGAGCAGTTCTTC
j_gene: TRBJ2-1
abundance: NA
d_gene: NA
v_gene: TRBV5-1

CDR3aa: CASSDLSLSAGGSNTGELFF
CDR3nt: TGTGCCAGCAGTGACCTTAGCTTGTCAGCGGGGGGTTCGAACACCGGGGAGCTGTTTTTT
j_gene: TRBJ2-2
abundance: NA
d_gene: TRBD2
v_gene: TRBV6-1

CDR3aa: CASSLVRGRNNEQFF
CDR3nt: TGTGCCAGCAGTTTGGTCAGGGGGCGGAACAATGAGCAGTTCTTC
j_gene: TRBJ2-1
abundance: NA
d_gene: TRBD1
v_gene: TRBV27

CDR3aa: CASSAKGPGVTGELFF
CDR3nt: TGTGCCAGCAGCGCCAAGGGTCCGGGGGTCACCGGGGAGCTGTTTTTT
j_gene: TRBJ2-2
abundance: once
d_gene: NA
v_gene: TRBV5-8

CDR3aa: CASSQMTGEVTGELFF
CDR3nt: TGCGCCAGCAGCCAAATGACAGGGGAGGTCACCGGGGAGCTGTTTTTT
j_gene: TRBJ2-2
abundance: NA
d_gene: TRBD1
v_gene: TRBV4-1

CDR3aa: CSSSFSVDEQFF
CDR3nt: TGTTCCAGCAGCTTCTCGGTGGATGAGCAGTTCTTC
j_gene: TRBJ2-1
abundance: NA
d_gene: NA
v_gene: TRBV7-9

CDR3aa: CASSRIPQGVASPLHF
CDR3nt: TGCGCCAGCAGCCGCATCCCCCAGGGTGTCGCTTCACCCCTCCACTTT
j_gene: TRBJ1-6
abundance: NA
d_gene: NA
v_gene: TRBV4-1

CDR3aa: CASSPSRMLGYTF
CDR3nt: TGTGCCAGCAGCCCCTCTAGGATGTTGGGCTACACCTTC
j_gene: TRBJ1-2
abundance: NA
d_gene: NA
v_gene: TRBV5-6

CDR3aa: CASSQAGSDYGYTF
CDR3nt: TGTGCCAGCAGCCAAGCCGGCAGCGACTATGGCTACACCTTC
j_gene: TRBJ1-2
abundance: NA
d_gene: NA
v_gene: TRBV14

CDR3aa: CSSHRGWDEKLFF
CDR3nt: TGCAGCTCACACCGGGGGTGGGATGAAAAACTGTTTTTT
j_gene: TRBJ1-4
abundance: NA
d_gene: NA
v_gene: TRBV29-1

CDR3aa: CASSLAQGSNEKLFF
CDR3nt: TGTGCCAGCAGCTTAGCGCAGGGGTCTAATGAAAAACTGTTTTTT
j_gene: TRBJ1-4
abundance: NA
d_gene: NA
v_gene: TRBV7-6

CDR3aa: CASSLSDRNPYGYTF
CDR3nt: TGTGCCAGCAGCTTGAGTGACAGGAACCCCTATGGCTACACCTTC
j_gene: TRBJ1-2
abundance: NA
d_gene: NA
v_gene: TRBV7-9

CDR3aa: CASSPGTGTTEAFF
CDR3nt: TGTGCCAGCAGCCCCGGGACAGGGACCACTGAAGCTTTCTTT
j_gene: TRBJ1-1
abundance: once
d_gene: TRBD1
v_gene: TRBV7-3

CDR3aa: CASSSPPRGNTIYF
CDR3nt: TGTGCCAGCAGCTCACCCCCGCGGGGAAACACCATATATTTT
j_gene: TRBJ1-3
abundance: NA
d_gene: NA
v_gene: TRBV7-2

CDR3aa: CASSYLAGYNEQFF
CDR3nt: TGTGCCAGCAGTTACTTGGCAGGCTACAATGAGCAGTTCTTC
j_gene: TRBJ2-1
abundance: NA
d_gene: NA
v_gene: TRBV6-5

CDR3aa: CASSRDRGYGYTF
CDR3nt: TGTGCCAGCAGCCGGGACAGGGGTTATGGCTACACCTTC
j_gene: TRBJ1-2
abundance: NA
d_gene: TRBD1
v_gene: TRBV9

CDR3aa: CASSLGGGAPTDTQYF
CDR3nt: TGTGCCAGCAGCTTAGGGGGCGGGGCGCCCACAGATACGCAGTATTTT
j_gene: TRBJ2-3
abundance: NA
d_gene: NA
v_gene: TRBV11-2

CDR3aa: CASSGPGRREQFF
CDR3nt: TGTGCCAGCAGTGGTCCTGGTCGCCGGGAGCAGTTCTTC
j_gene: TRBJ2-1
abundance: NA
d_gene: NA
v_gene: TRBV6-1

CDR3aa: CASSFQGQYEQYF
CDR3nt: TGTGCCAGCAGCTTCCAGGGGCAATACGAGCAGTACTTC
j_gene: TRBJ2-7
abundance: once
d_gene: NA
v_gene: TRBV13

CDR3aa: CASSPWTNTGELFF
CDR3nt: TGTGCCAGTAGTCCTTGGACTAACACCGGGGAGCTGTTTTTT
j_gene: TRBJ2-2
abundance: NA
d_gene: NA
v_gene: TRBV19

CDR3aa: CASSISGTGTYGYTF
CDR3nt: TGTGCCAGTAGTATCTCCGGGACAGGGACCTATGGCTACACCTTC
j_gene: TRBJ1-2
abundance: NA
d_gene: TRBD1
v_gene: TRBV19

CDR3aa: CASSPHGTGELFF
CDR3nt: TGTGCCAGCAGCCCTCACGGCACCGGGGAGCTGTTTTTT
j_gene: TRBJ2-2
abundance: once
d_gene: NA
v_gene: TRBV7-2

CDR3aa: CASSEGVVGNQPQHF
CDR3nt: TGTGCCAGCAGCGAGGGGGTTGTAGGCAATCAGCCCCAGCATTTT
j_gene: TRBJ1-5
abundance: NA
d_gene: NA
v_gene: TRBV11-2

CDR3aa: CAWSQGFNYGYTF
CDR3nt: TGTGCCTGGAGCCAGGGGTTTAACTATGGCTACACCTTC
j_gene: TRBJ1-2
abundance: NA
d_gene: NA
v_gene: TRBV30

CDR3aa: CASSLSAGVTTEAFF
CDR3nt: TGTGCCAGCAGTTTATCGGCAGGGGTCACGACTGAAGCTTTCTTT
j_gene: TRBJ1-1
abundance: NA
d_gene: NA
v_gene: TRBV28

CDR3aa: CASSYSTQGRETQYF
CDR3nt: TGTGCCAGCAGTTACTCGACACAGGGGAGAGAGACCCAGTACTTC
j_gene: TRBJ2-5
abundance: NA
d_gene: TRBD1
v_gene: TRBV6-5

CDR3aa: CASSSLNEQFF
CDR3nt: TGTGCCAGCAGCTCGTTAAATGAGCAGTTCTTC
j_gene: TRBJ2-1
abundance: NA
d_gene: NA
v_gene: TRBV13

CDR3aa: CASSEGGGRNYGYTF
CDR3nt: TGTGCCAGCAGTGAAGGGGGGGGGAGGAACTATGGCTACACCTTC
j_gene: TRBJ1-2
abundance: NA
d_gene: NA
v_gene: TRBV2

CDR3aa: CASSRNRGEAYEQYF
CDR3nt: TGCGCCAGCAGCCGGAACAGGGGCGAGGCTTACGAGCAGTACTTC
j_gene: TRBJ2-7
abundance: NA
d_gene: TRBD1
v_gene: TRBV4-3

CDR3aa: CASSPRGYGYTEAFF
CDR3nt: TGTGCCAGCAGTCCTAGAGGGTATGGGTACACTGAAGCTTTCTTT
j_gene: TRBJ1-1
abundance: NA
d_gene: NA
v_gene: TRBV6-5

CDR3aa: CASSNTGPTNEKLFF
CDR3nt: TGTGCCAGCTCAAATACAGGTCCAACTAATGAAAAACTGTTTTTT
j_gene: TRBJ1-4
abundance: NA
d_gene: NA
v_gene: TRBV18

CDR3aa: CASSIERAGANVLTF
CDR3nt: TGTGCCAGTAGTATTGAGAGGGCTGGGGCCAACGTCCTGACTTTC
j_gene: TRBJ2-6
abundance: NA
d_gene: NA
v_gene: TRBV19

CDR3aa: CASSRPGQVSGANVLTF
CDR3nt: TGTGCCAGTAGTAGACCGGGACAGGTCTCTGGGGCCAACGTCCTGACTTTC
j_gene: TRBJ2-6
abundance: NA
d_gene: TRBD1
v_gene: TRBV19

CDR3aa: CASSTGGTDTQYF
CDR3nt: TGTGCCAGCTCGACAGGGGGCACAGATACGCAGTATTTT
j_gene: TRBJ2-3
abundance: NA
d_gene: TRBD1
v_gene: TRBV28

CDR3aa: CASGQGGGELFF
CDR3nt: TGTGCCAGCGGGCAGGGTGGCGGGGAGCTGTTTTTT
j_gene: TRBJ2-2
abundance: NA
d_gene: NA
v_gene: TRBV28